The clone carrying this T cell receptor (beta chain) was picked up a small number of times. Germline V gene lookup returns CDR1 LGHNA and CDR2 YSLEER. Trimming at V came to 0 bases and at J to 9 bases, leaving 14 bases not matched to a gene. This CDR3 spans 17 amino acids. This sample was taken from a study of T-cell reconstitution after alpha-beta-depleted transplantation in children. Unique molecular identifiers featured in how the TCRbeta library was prepared. Using its own MiXCR run on the PCR reads, TCRdb lists one record per CDR3 protein. The sample carries approximately 400,000 distinct CDR3 sequences, roughly a tenth recorded once.

The starting material was PBMCs from the stem cell graft donor, obtained from the stem cell graft. The sequence was collected from a human donor who donated a stem cell graft to a child with acute myeloid leukemia. V is TRBV4-3 and J is TRBJ2-4; 7 nucleotides agree with TRBD2. CDR3 sequence (DNA): TGCGCCAGCAGCCAAGATCTTGTCGCGGGAGACCGTACCATTCAGTACTTC. Protein: CASSQDLVAGDRTIQYF.